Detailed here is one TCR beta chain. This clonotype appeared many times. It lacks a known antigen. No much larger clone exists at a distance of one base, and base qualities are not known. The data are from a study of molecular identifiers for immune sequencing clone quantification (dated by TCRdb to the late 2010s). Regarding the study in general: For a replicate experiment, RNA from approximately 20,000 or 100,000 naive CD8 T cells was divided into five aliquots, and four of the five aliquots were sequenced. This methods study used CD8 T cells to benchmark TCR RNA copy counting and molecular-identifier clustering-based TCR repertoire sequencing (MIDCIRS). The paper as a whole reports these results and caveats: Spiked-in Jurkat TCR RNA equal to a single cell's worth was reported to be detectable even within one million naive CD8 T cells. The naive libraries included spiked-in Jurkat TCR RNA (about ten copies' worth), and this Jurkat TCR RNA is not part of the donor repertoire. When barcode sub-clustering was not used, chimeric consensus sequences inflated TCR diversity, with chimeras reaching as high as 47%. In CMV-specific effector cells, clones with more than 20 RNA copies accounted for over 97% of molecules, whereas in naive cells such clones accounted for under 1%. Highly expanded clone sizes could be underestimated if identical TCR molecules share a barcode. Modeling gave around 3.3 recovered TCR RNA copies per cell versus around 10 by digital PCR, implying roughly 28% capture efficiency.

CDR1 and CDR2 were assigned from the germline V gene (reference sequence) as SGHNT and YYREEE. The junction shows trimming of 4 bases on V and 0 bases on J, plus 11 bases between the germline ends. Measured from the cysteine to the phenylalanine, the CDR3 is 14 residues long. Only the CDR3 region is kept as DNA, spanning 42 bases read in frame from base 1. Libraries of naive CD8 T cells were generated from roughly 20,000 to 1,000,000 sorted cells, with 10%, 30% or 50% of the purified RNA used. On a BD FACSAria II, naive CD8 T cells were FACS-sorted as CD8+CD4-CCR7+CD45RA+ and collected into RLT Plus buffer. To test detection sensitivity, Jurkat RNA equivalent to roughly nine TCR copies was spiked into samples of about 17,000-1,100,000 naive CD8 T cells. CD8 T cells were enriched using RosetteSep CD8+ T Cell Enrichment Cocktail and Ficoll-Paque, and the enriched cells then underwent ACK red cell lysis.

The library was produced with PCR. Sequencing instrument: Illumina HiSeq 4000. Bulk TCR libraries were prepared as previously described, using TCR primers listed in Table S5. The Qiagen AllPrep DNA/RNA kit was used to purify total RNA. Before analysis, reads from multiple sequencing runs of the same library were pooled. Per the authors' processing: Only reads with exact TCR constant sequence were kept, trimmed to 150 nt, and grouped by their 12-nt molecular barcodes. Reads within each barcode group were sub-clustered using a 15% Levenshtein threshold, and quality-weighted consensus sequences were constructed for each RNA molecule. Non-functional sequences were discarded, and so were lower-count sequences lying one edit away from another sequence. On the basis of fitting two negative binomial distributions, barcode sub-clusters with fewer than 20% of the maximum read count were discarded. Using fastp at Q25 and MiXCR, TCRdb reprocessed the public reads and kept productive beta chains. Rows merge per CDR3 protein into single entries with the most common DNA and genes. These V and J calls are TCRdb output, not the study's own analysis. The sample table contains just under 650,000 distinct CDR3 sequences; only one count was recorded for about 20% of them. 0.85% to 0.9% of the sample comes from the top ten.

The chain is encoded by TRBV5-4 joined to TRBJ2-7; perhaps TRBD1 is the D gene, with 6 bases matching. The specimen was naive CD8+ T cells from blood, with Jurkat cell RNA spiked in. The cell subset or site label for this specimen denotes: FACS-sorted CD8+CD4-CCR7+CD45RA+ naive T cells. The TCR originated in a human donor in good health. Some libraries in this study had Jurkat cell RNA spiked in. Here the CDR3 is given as CASSTATGSYEQYF. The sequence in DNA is TGTGCCAGCAGCACTGCGACAGGCTCCTACGAGCAGTACTTC.